This entry lists 30 T cell receptor beta chains sequenced from one sample in a study of T cell changes during pregnancy in multiple sclerosis (dated by TCRdb to about 2019). The library was generated by the immunoSEQ multiplex PCR assay. In TCRdb, the immuneACCESS table is reduced to in-frame sequences with V and J assigned. These tables do not hold every clone; where another copy was compared, an unresolved V gene accounts for under half, and the others remain unexplained. The sample table records roughly 58,000 clones; approximately 94% of these occur just once. Jointly, the top ten make up about 3% of the sample. This specimen was CD8+ T cells from peripheral blood mononuclear cells, taken in the third trimester of pregnancy. The receptors were sampled from a female donor with multiple sclerosis, enrolled in a pregnancy study.

V usage is TRBV19 and J usage is TRBJ2-7; perhaps TRBD1 as D (6 bases). The CDR3 is 13 residues long. V lost 3 bases to trimming and J lost 3 bases, with 9 bases between them. CDR1 is LNHDA, CDR2 SQIVND, per germline (reference sequence). The CDR3 nucleotides read TGTGCCAGTAGTATCCAACAGGGCTACGAGCAGTACTTC. This translates into CASSIQQGYEQYF.

The rearrangement uses TRBV6-6 and TRBJ2-1; 10 bases align to TRBD1. V shed 1 base and J 9 bases; nucleotides not matched to a gene: 9. Germline CDR1 reads MNHNY; CDR2 reads SVGAGI (reference sequence). The length of the CDR3 is 16 residues. The CDR3, as DNA: TGTGCCAGCAGTTACTACGAGACAGGGGGCTGGGGTGAGCAGTTCTTC. It encodes CASSYYETGGWGEQFF.

This chain uses TRBV5-4 with TRBJ2-3; 10 nucleotides agree with TRBD1. CDR3 size: 17 residues. Losses at the gene ends were 2 bases for V and 1 base for J; bases not matched to a gene: 7. Germline V CDR1 and CDR2: SGHNT, YYREEE (reference sequence). CDR3 sequence: CASSLVTGTGGTDTQYF. The CDR3 DNA reads TGTGCCAGCAGCTTAGTGACCGGGACAGGGGGCACAGATACGCAGTATTTT.

V usage is TRBV19 and J usage is TRBJ2-1, with TRBD2 matching over 10 bases. This CDR3 spans 15 amino acids. Germline assignment: CDR1 LNHDA and CDR2 SQIVND (reference sequence). J gave up 6 bases and V 3 bases, and 5 bases lay outside the gene matches. CDR3 in amino acids: CASSILAGEINEQFF. The CDR3, as DNA: TGTGCCAGTAGTATTCTAGCGGGAGAAATCAATGAGCAGTTCTTC.

V and J are TRBV11-2 and TRBJ1-1, with no clear D. Germline V gene lookup returns CDR1 SGHAT and CDR2 FQNNGV. Trimming took off 5 bases at V and 0 bases at J, with 13 bases between the two ends. The CDR3 is made up of 15 amino acids. DNA for the CDR3: TGTGCCAGCAGCCCAAGACAACGCATGAACACTGAAGCTTTCTTT. Translating gives CASSPRQRMNTEAFF.

The chain uses TRBV11-2 and TRBJ2-3; TRBD2 matches at 9 bases. The CDR3 consists of 15 residues. V lost 5 bases and J lost 4; bases outside the gene matches: 7. CDR1 and CDR2 (germline): SGHAT, FQNNGV. CDR3: CASSNIAGAADTQYF. CDR3 nucleotide sequence: TGTGCCAGCAGCAACATAGCGGGAGCGGCAGATACGCAGTATTTT.

The J gene is TRBJ1-1, the V gene TRBV7-6; 7 nucleotides line up with TRBD1. CDR1 is SGHVS, CDR2 FNYEAQ, per germline. CDR3 length: 13 amino acids. V trimming: 6 bases; J trimming: 6 bases; junction bases outside the gene matches: 7. The CDR3 reads CASRIVTGSEAFF. The CDR3 bases are TGTGCCAGCAGAATCGTGACAGGGTCTGAAGCTTTCTTT.

The rearrangement links TRBV5-1 to TRBJ2-7, with 7 bases aligning to TRBD1. Germline lookup yields CDR1 SGHRS and CDR2 YFSETQ. This CDR3 is 15 amino acids long. V was clipped by 0 bases and J by 2 bases; unmatched bases: 5. The CDR3 nucleotides read TGCGCCAGCAGCTTGGCGGGGACAGTAACCTACGAGCAGTACTTC. Amino acids: CASSLAGTVTYEQYF.

The chain joins TRBV9 to TRBJ2-5, with D possibly TRBD2 on 6 matching bases. V shed 0 bases and J shed 2 bases, with 23 bases lying between them. Looked up from germline, CDR1 is SGDLS and CDR2 is YYNGEE. The CDR3 loop spans 19 amino acids. As DNA, the CDR3 is TGTGCCAGCAGCGTAGAAGTTTCCGGCGGGGCAGGTGGACAAGAGACCCAGTACTTC. This translates into CASSVEVSGGAGGQETQYF.

The V and J genes are TRBV5-1 and TRBJ2-3, with 9 bases identical to TRBD1. Looked up from germline, CDR1 is SGHRS and CDR2 is YFSETQ. V lost 5 bases to trimming and J lost 3 bases; unmatched junction nucleotides: 10. The CDR3 sequence is 16 residues long. The DNA of the CDR3 is TGCGCCAGCAGATATGACCCCGGGACAGGGACAGATACGCAGTATTTT. This codes for CASRYDPGTGTDTQYF.

The chain uses TRBV2 and TRBJ2-1; 7 bases match TRBD2. With 9 bases clipped from V and 1 base from J, the junction kept 12 bases outside the gene matches. The CDR3 is 16 residues long. Germline CDR1 is SNHLY and CDR2 is FYNNEI. In nucleotides, the CDR3 is TGTGCCAGACACCTGGGGAGGGCCATGTCCTACAATGAGCAGTTCTTC. Translated: CARHLGRAMSYNEQFF.

V and J are TRBV29-1 and TRBJ2-5; the D is unclear. The DNA end is more similar to TRBJ2-7, so the J call may be wrong. The CDR3 has 12 residues. Germline lookup yields CDR1 SQVTM and CDR2 ANQGSEA. CDR3 sequence (DNA): TGCAGCGTTGAAGATTTCCGCTACGAGCAGTACTTC. Protein sequence: CSVEDFRYEQYF.

In regard to this clone: The identical CDR3 is also encoded by other nucleotide sequences in the sample. The CDR3 sequence: CASSSGTGYNEQFF. The CDR3 bases are TGTGCCAGCAGTTCCGGGACAGGTTATAATGAGCAGTTCTTC. The J gene is TRBJ2-1, the V gene TRBV27, with 8 positions matching TRBD1. The CDR3 consists of 14 residues. Germline assignment: CDR1 MNHEY and CDR2 SMNVEV (reference sequence). The V and J ends lost 4 bases and 7 bases, in that order; junction bases with no gene match: 6.

The V and J genes are TRBV4-1 and TRBJ1-5; the D is unclear. Germline V lookup: CDR1 MGHRA, CDR2 YSYEKL. V lost 3 bases and J 4 bases, leaving 16 bases between the germline ends. There are 16 residues in the CDR3. CDR3 nucleotide sequence: TGCGCCAGCAGCCAGGAGACTACTGCTCCAAATCAGCCCCAGCATTTT. Residues: CASSQETTAPNQPQHF.

This chain uses TRBV6-6 with TRBJ1-1; no clear D. Germline CDR1 MNHNY, CDR2 SVGAGI (reference sequence). V dropped 3 bases and J dropped 0 bases, with 14 bases sitting between them. CDR3 length: 16 amino acids. CDR3 loop: CASSYYFEAMNTEAFF. In DNA form, the CDR3 reads TGTGCCAGCAGTTATTATTTCGAGGCCATGAACACTGAAGCTTTCTTT.

Of note for this clone: A much larger clone is a single base away; this may be a read error. The rearrangement joins TRBV4-2 to TRBJ2-6; maybe TRBD1 (6 bases). The CDR3 consists of 16 residues. Germline V gene sequence: CDR1 LGHNA, CDR2 YNFKEQ. The CDR3 is CANSQEQGSGANVLTF. DNA of the CDR3: TGTGCCAACAGCCAAGAACAGGGCTCTGGGGCCAACGTCCTGACTTTC.

The chain couples TRBV6-6 to TRBJ1-5, with D possibly TRBD1 on 5 matching bases. Trimming shortened V by 8 bases and J by 7 bases, and 12 bases separated the two germline ends. The CDR3 sequence is 12 residues long. Germline values: CDR1 MNHNY, CDR2 SVGAGI (reference sequence). This CDR3 reads CASRDLGQPQHF. In nucleotides, the CDR3 is TGTGCCAGCCGGGACTTGGGCCAGCCCCAGCATTTT.

A single count supports this clone. This chain links TRBV5-4 with TRBJ1-2, with TRBD1 matching over 9 bases. V was clipped by 5 bases and J by 0 bases; unmatched bases: 5. The CDR3 runs 15 residues. Germline V gene sequence: CDR1 SGHNT, CDR2 YYREEE (reference sequence). CDR3 bases: TGTGCCAGCAGGTTTACAGGGGGCTCTAACTATGGCTACACCTTC. It is translated as CASRFTGGSNYGYTF.

This CDR3 is CASSSLWGQGRDYGYTF. CDR3 in DNA: TGTGCCAGCAGCTCTCTCTGGGGACAGGGGAGGGACTATGGCTACACCTTC. The V call is TRBV5-6, the J call TRBJ1-2, with 10 nucleotides matching TRBD1. In germline, CDR1 is SGHDT, CDR2 YYEEEE. The CDR3 covers 17 residues. Trimming removed 3 bases from V and 3 bases from J; junction bases left unmatched: 11.

This CDR3 is CAWGGGQGFYEQYF. In DNA, the CDR3 is TGTGCCTGGGGAGGGGGACAGGGCTTCTACGAGCAGTACTTC. The genes are TRBV30 and TRBJ2-7; 9 bases are shared with TRBD1. CDR1 and CDR2 from the germline V gene are GTSNPN and SVGIG (reference sequence). The CDR3 runs 14 residues. With V trimmed by 5 bases and J by 3 bases, 8 bases remained unmatched.

The rearrangement links TRBV6-5 to TRBJ2-1; D might be TRBD2 (5 bases). The CDR3 has 15 amino acids. The germline V and J ends were trimmed by 6 bases and 9 bases, with 21 bases remaining between them. CDR1 and CDR2 (germline): MNHEY, SVGAGI. For the CDR3, the DNA is TGTGCCAGCAGCCCTCGGGTGGGAGAGGGCGGTGAGCAGTTCTTC. Amino acid sequence: CASSPRVGEGGEQFF.

Ten or more counts support this clone. The chain is built from TRBV5-1 and TRBJ2-7; perhaps TRBD2 as D (5 bases). The CDR3 runs to 13 residues. Trimming took off 7 bases at V and 3 bases at J, with 14 bases between the two ends. Germline V gives CDR1 SGHRS, CDR2 YFSETQ. CDR3 sequence reads: CASAQAEYYEQYF. The CDR3, as DNA: TGCGCCAGCGCACAAGCGGAGTACTACGAGCAGTACTTC.

This chain links TRBV16 with TRBJ2-3; a weak D match, TRBD2 (6 bases). This CDR3 has 17 amino acids. CDR1 KGHSY and CDR2 FQNENV come from the germline V gene. V was clipped by 5 bases and J by 0 bases, with 18 bases between them. The CDR3 DNA follows: TGTGCCAGCAGCGGCATCGGGATGGGGACTAGCACAGATACGCAGTATTTT. Amino acid sequence: CASSGIGMGTSTDTQYF.

The chain uses TRBV4-1 and TRBJ1-1; D is unclear. This CDR3 comprises 15 residues. CDR1 and CDR2 from the germline V gene are MGHRA and YSYEKL. V was pared by 3 bases and J by 3 bases, with 14 bases between. The CDR3 DNA sequence: TGCGCCAGCAGCCAGTTCGTCGGGAGACACACTGAAGCTTTCTTT. Protein sequence: CASSQFVGRHTEAFF.

V gene TRBV15 combines with J gene TRBJ2-3; TRBD2 agrees at 14 bases. The germline V gene has CDR1 LNHNV and CDR2 YYDKDF (reference sequence). V dropped 8 bases and J dropped 4; count of bases not matched to a gene: 8. The CDR3 has 16 amino acids. The CDR3 DNA is TGTGCCACCCACCCGGGACTAGCGGGAGCGTCAGATACGCAGTATTTT. As protein: CATHPGLAGASDTQYF. The whole variable domain, filled in from reference TRBV15 and TRBJ2-3, reads DAMVIQNPRYQVTQFGKPVTLSCSQTLNHNVMYWYQQKSSQAPKLLFHYYDKDFNNEADTPDNFQSRRPNTSFCFLDIRSPGLGDTAMYLCATHPGLAGASDTQYFGPGTRLTVL.

V usage is TRBV4-2 and J usage is TRBJ2-2; the match to TRBD2 covers 7 bases. The CDR3 loop spans 16 amino acids. V lost 0 bases to trimming and J lost 6 bases; unmatched junction nucleotides: 7. Germline CDR1 LGHNA, CDR2 YNFKEQ. Written as DNA, the CDR3 is TGTGCCAGCAGCCAAGATCCAGCGGGAAGACCCGGGGAGCTGTTTTTT. It encodes CASSQDPAGRPGELFF.

The V gene is TRBV27, the J gene TRBJ2-7, with 9 bases lining up with TRBD2. CDR1 and CDR2 from the germline V gene are MNHEY and SMNVEV (reference sequence). V shed 6 bases and J 4 bases; nucleotides not matched to a gene: 10. The CDR3 has 15 residues. CDR3 DNA sequence: TGTGCCAGCAGCCCTATAGCGGGAGAAGTTTACGAGCAGTACTTC. Amino acid sequence: CASSPIAGEVYEQYF.

This rearrangement joins TRBV28 to TRBJ2-7, with TRBD2 matching over 7 bases. V gave up 5 bases and J gave up 2 bases; unmatched junction bases: 9. Looked up from germline, CDR1 is MDHEN and CDR2 is SYDVKM. The CDR3 extends over 15 amino acids. CDR3 sequence reads: CASSLRPAGPYEQYF. For the CDR3, the DNA is TGTGCCAGCAGTCTGAGGCCAGCGGGACCCTACGAGCAGTACTTC.

V is TRBV4-1 and J is TRBJ1-1; 7 nucleotides align to TRBD1. Per the germline V gene, CDR1 is MGHRA and CDR2 is YSYEKL. V trimming: 2 bases; J trimming: 2 bases; junction bases outside the gene matches: 8. This CDR3 spans 16 amino acids. The CDR3 sequence: CASSQISGQINTEAFF. The CDR3 bases are TGCGCCAGCAGCCAAATATCGGGACAGATTAACACTGAAGCTTTCTTT.

The J gene is TRBJ1-1, the V gene TRBV4-1, with D tentatively TRBD1 (5 bases). The germline CDR1 and CDR2 sequences are MGHRA and YSYEKL. The CDR3 has 17 amino acids. Trimming shortened V by 4 bases and J by 6 bases, and 24 bases separated the two germline ends. CDR3 sequence reads: CASSPLGGAGLEPEAFF. CDR3 nucleotide sequence: TGCGCCAGCAGCCCCCTCGGCGGGGCAGGGCTCGAACCTGAAGCTTTCTTT.